The sequence of this T cell receptor (beta chain) was determined in a study of blood T cell repertoires in COVID-19. Whole-study context: The United States, Italy and Spain supplied acute and convalescent COVID-19 samples. T cells, B-cell-depleted T cells, or PBMCs provided the cDNA or gDNA that served as material.

Only in-frame clones appear in the TCRdb table, and some are missing; sequencing was by immunoSEQ multiplex PCR. This table has hundreds of thousands of clones, just under 90% appearing once. CDR1 SGHRS and CDR2 YFSETQ come from the germline V gene. The CDR3 runs 15 residues. The V end lost 2 bases, the J end lost 0 bases, and 12 bases lay between the germline ends. Participant ages covered about 18 to 90 years across 25 or so US areas. Allocation to cohorts depended on clinical history reported by the participants. The sample was PBMCs or T cells enriched from blood (not recorded which). This clonotype originated in a woman aged 30 to 39 who had recovered from COVID-19. The V gene is TRBV5-1, the J gene TRBJ2-7; the D gene is possibly TRBD2 (5 bases). CDR3 coding DNA: TGCGCCAGCAGCTTCGGCGGGTCGAGCTCCTACGAGCAGTACTTC. The encoded protein is CASSFGGSSSYEQYF.